These 17 T cell receptor beta chains came from one sample sequenced in a study of T cell changes during pregnancy in multiple sclerosis. Using immunoSEQ multiplex PCR, the repertoire was profiled, and TCRdb retains in-frame clones only, with some absent. The sample lists about 59,000 clones, 93% occurring once. The material sequenced was CD4+ T cells from peripheral blood mononuclear cells, taken before pregnancy. The source is a female donor with multiple sclerosis, enrolled in a pregnancy study.

CDR3 nucleotide sequence: TGTGCCAGCTCACTCCGACAGGGTACGACTTTCTTT. Its translation: CASSLRQGTTFF. The rearrangement joins TRBV18 to TRBJ1-1, with 7 bases lining up with TRBD1. CDR1 KGHSH and CDR2 LQKENI come from the germline V gene. CDR3 length: 12 amino acids. V lost 4 bases, J lost 12 bases, and 8 bases stayed unmatched.

CDR3 residues: CASSKNRDREGYTF. The CDR3 nucleotides are TGTGCCAGCAGTAAAAACCGGGACAGGGAAGGCTACACCTTC. This sequence joins TRBV7-2 and TRBJ1-2, with 9 positions matching TRBD1. V shed 6 bases, J shed 8 bases, and the junction held 10 bases outside the gene matches. The CDR3 loop spans 14 amino acids. Looked up from germline, CDR1 is SGHTA and CDR2 is FQGNSA.

CDR3 DNA: TGTGCCTGGAGTGGGGTCCGGGAAGGGATCTATTTGAACACCGGGGAGCTGTTTTTT. Protein sequence: CAWSGVREGIYLNTGELFF. The chain couples TRBV30 to TRBJ2-2; D may be TRBD2 (5 bases). From germline, CDR1 is GTSNPN and CDR2 SVGIG (reference sequence). Deletions cut 1 base from V and 1 base from J, with 22 bases between. This CDR3 has 19 residues. Full variable domain (rest looked up from reference TRBV30 and TRBJ2-2): SQTIHQWPATLVQPVGSPLSLECTVEGTSNPNLYWYRQAAGRGLQLLFYSVGIGQISSEVPQNLSASRPQDRQFILSSKKLLLSDSGFYLCAWSGVREGIYLNTGELFFGEGSRLTVL.

V gene TRBV5-6 combines with J gene TRBJ1-1; tentatively, D is TRBD1 (6 bases). V was trimmed by 1 base and J by 10 bases, leaving 11 bases between them. Germline loops: CDR1 SGHDT, CDR2 YYEEEE. The CDR3 loop spans 12 amino acids. CDR3 nucleotide sequence: TGTGCCAGCAGCTTGTTCGGCAGGGGAGCTTTCTTT. This sequence encodes CASSLFGRGAFF.

The chain joins TRBV18 to TRBJ1-1; 8 positions agree with TRBD1. Germline CDR1 KGHSH, CDR2 LQKENI. J lost 1 base, V lost 4 bases, and 8 bases had no gene match. The CDR3 consists of 16 residues. The CDR3 DNA follows: TGTGCCAGCTCACAGACAGGGGCCAGGACGAACACTGAAGCTTTCTTT. It yields the protein CASSQTGARTNTEAFF.

This clone showed up just once. V usage is TRBV11-1 and J usage is TRBJ2-1, with 12 bases matching TRBD2. The CDR3 contains 13 residues. Per the germline V gene, CDR1 is SGHAT and CDR2 is FQDESV (reference sequence). V dropped 5 bases and J dropped 12; count of bases not matched to a gene: 5. This CDR3 is CASSRSTSGRQFF. CDR3 in DNA: TGTGCCAGCAGCCGCTCGACTAGCGGGAGGCAGTTCTTC. Drawing the rest from reference TRBV11-1 and TRBJ2-1, the complete variable domain is EAEVAQSPRYKITEKSQAVAFWCDPISGHATLYWYRQILGQGPELLVQFQDESVVDDSQLPKDRFSAERLKGVDSTLKIQPAELGDSAMYLCASSRSTSGRQFFGPGTRLTVL.

The J gene is TRBJ2-2, the V gene TRBV4-1; 11 positions agree with TRBD2. The J segment lost 2 bases and the V segment lost 0 bases, leaving 5 bases of the junction unmatched. CDR1 MGHRA and CDR2 YSYEKL come from the germline V gene. The CDR3 has 18 amino acids. The CDR3 DNA sequence: TGCGCCAGCAGCCAAGATCGACTAGCGGGGAAAAACACCGGGGAGCTGTTTTTT. It specifies CASSQDRLAGKNTGELFF.

The sample holds a few counts of this clone. The V and J genes are TRBV9 and TRBJ1-3; tentatively, D is TRBD1 (5 bases). Trimming stripped 0 bases from V and 7 bases from J, with 11 bases between. CDR1 is SGDLS and CDR2 is YYNGEE in the germline V gene. The CDR3 extends over 14 amino acids. The CDR3 nucleotides read TGTGCCAGCAGCGTAGCTGCCCAGGGCAACACCATATATTTT. This encodes CASSVAAQGNTIYF.

This clone was picked up one time. V is TRBV29-1 and J is TRBJ1-3; D is possibly TRBD1 (6 bases). The germline gives CDR1 SQVTM, CDR2 ANQGSEA. This CDR3 is built from 17 residues. Deletions cut 2 bases from V and 4 bases from J, with 21 bases between. CDR3 nucleotides: TGCAGCGTTGAAACCCGGGGGGACAAGGGCTCCGGAAACACCATATATTTT. It yields the protein CSVETRGDKGSGNTIYF.

This clone appeared once. The V gene is TRBV6-6, the J gene TRBJ2-3; TRBD1 matches 11 bases. V was pared by 6 bases and J by 4 bases, with 6 bases of the junction left unmatched. This CDR3 region has 15 residues. The germline CDR1 and CDR2 sequences are MNHNY and SVGAGI (reference sequence). The CDR3 spells CASSKGQGDPDTQYF. The DNA for the CDR3 is TGTGCCAGCAGCAAGGGACAGGGGGACCCAGATACGCAGTATTTT.

V gene TRBV6-4 combines with J gene TRBJ2-1, with 7 positions matching TRBD2. The V gene end was trimmed by 6 bases and the J gene end by 4 bases; junction bases not matched to a gene: 21. The CDR3 runs to 19 residues. Germline CDR1 is MRHNA and CDR2 is SNTAGT. CDR3 nucleotide sequence: TGTGCCAGCAGGGGGACCTCGAGGGGCGGGAGTCTGTCGTACAATGAGCAGTTCTTC. Translating it yields CASRGTSRGGSLSYNEQFF.

This chain joins TRBV21-1 and TRBJ2-7; the table's D call TRBD2 went unverified against the DNA. TRBV21-1 is a known pseudogene. The CDR3 totals 16 residues. CDR3 region: CASSRRLPGRTYEQYF. The CDR3 nucleotides read TGTGCCAGCAGCAGACGTCTACCGGGTAGAACCTACGAGCAGTACTTC.

V is TRBV7-3 and J is TRBJ2-2; D remains ambiguous. This CDR3 spans 13 amino acids. Per germline, CDR1 SGHTA and CDR2 FQGTGA. V was trimmed by 2 bases and J by 3 bases, leaving 4 bases between them. CDR3 loop: CASSLGHTGELFF. The CDR3 nucleotides read TGTGCCAGCAGCTTAGGGCACACCGGGGAGCTGTTTTTT.

The CDR3 region has the DNA TGTGCCAGTAGGCCTGGACAGTACATGAACACTGAAGCTTTCTTT. Translated, it gives CASRPGQYMNTEAFF. This chain connects TRBV19 to TRBJ1-1; D may be TRBD1 (6 bases). Germline-derived CDR1 and CDR2 are LNHDA and SQIVND (reference sequence). V lost 6 bases, J lost 0 bases, and 14 bases lay in between. The CDR3 length is 15 residues.

This clone was detected only once. This rearrangement joins TRBV30 to TRBJ2-7, with TRBD1 matching over 10 bases. Germline trimming cut 8 bases from V and 3 bases from J; bases unmatched to any gene: 10. Germline assignment: CDR1 GTSNPN and CDR2 SVGIG (reference sequence). The length of the CDR3 is 14 residues. In DNA form, the CDR3 reads TGTGCCGGCCAGACAGGGGGCGCCGGCTACGAGCAGTACTTC. Its translation: CAGQTGGAGYEQYF.

The chain recombines TRBV5-1 with TRBJ2-3; 7 bases line up with TRBD1. Germline CDR1 reads SGHRS; CDR2 reads YFSETQ. Trimming removed 4 bases from V and 2 bases from J; junction bases left unmatched: 4. The CDR3 totals 14 residues. The DNA of the CDR3 is TGCGCCAGCAGCACGGGACAGTTCACAGATACGCAGTATTTT. Amino acids: CASSTGQFTDTQYF.

This chain joins TRBV29-1 and TRBJ2-1; no reliable D call. Trimming took off 4 bases at V and 7 bases at J, with 8 bases between the two ends. Germline V gene sequence: CDR1 SQVTM, CDR2 ANQGSEA. This CDR3 region has 11 residues. Written as DNA, the CDR3 is TGCAGCGTTGGATTTGAGAATGAGCAGTTCTTC. Translating it yields CSVGFENEQFF.